The next 13 T cell receptor beta chains were all read from a single sample in a study of T cell responses to AZD1222 COVID-19 vaccine. Generated by immunoSEQ multiplex PCR, the TCRdb table keeps only in-frame clones and is missing some. The data contain 100,000 to 150,000 clones, about nine tenths of them singletons. The source material was peripheral blood, sampled on day 0 of AZD1222 vaccination. Receptors originate from an adult in good health.

The genes are TRBV23-1 and TRBJ1-1; 7 bases are shared with TRBD1. TRBV23-1 is given ORF status, its function remaining uncertain. J gave up 1 base and V 6 bases, and 5 bases lay outside the gene matches. The length of the CDR3 is 14 residues. CDR3 bases: TGCGCCAGCAGCGGGGACAGTTGGAACACTGAAGCTTTCTTT. This sequence encodes CASSGDSWNTEAFF.

J is TRBJ1-4 and V is TRBV19; 9 bases line up with TRBD1. Trimming removed 3 bases from V and 9 bases from J; junction bases left unmatched: 5. The CDR3 sequence is 14 residues long. Germline CDR1 is LNHDA and CDR2 is SQIVND (reference sequence). The DNA of the CDR3 is TGTGCCAGTAGTATTAGCGGGACAGGGAAAAAACTGTTTTTT. It yields the protein CASSISGTGKKLFF. The whole variable domain, filled in from reference TRBV19 and TRBJ1-4, reads DGGITQSPKYLFRKEGQNVTLSCEQNLNHDAMYWYRQDPGQGLRLIYYSQIVNDFQKGDIAEGYSVSREKKESFPLTVTSAQKNPTAFYLCASSISGTGKKLFFGSGTQLSVL.

About this clone itself: The same CDR3 can be traced to other DNA sequences in this sample. This chain connects TRBV9 to TRBJ1-2, with a possible D match to TRBD1 (5 bases). CDR1 and CDR2 from the germline V gene are SGDLS and YYNGEE. V was trimmed by 0 bases and J by 4 bases, leaving 10 bases between them. The CDR3 is made up of 14 amino acids. The CDR3 DNA is TGTGCCAGCAGCGTAGGTGGGACTAGCTATGGCTACACCTTC. Protein product: CASSVGGTSYGYTF.

The chain links TRBV6-1 to TRBJ2-7, with 8 nucleotides matching TRBD1. The CDR3 spans 17 residues. The germline V gene has CDR1 MNHNS and CDR2 SASEGT. J gave up 1 base and V 4 bases, and 12 bases lay outside the gene matches. CDR3 protein: CASSAQPGQDWSYEQYF. Written as DNA, the CDR3 is TGTGCCAGCAGTGCCCAGCCGGGACAGGATTGGTCCTACGAGCAGTACTTC.

The gene calls are TRBV3-1 (or the pseudogene TRBV3-2) and TRBJ1-3; D is undetermined. The CDR3 loop spans 14 amino acids. The V end was cut by 1 base, the J end by 0 bases, with 4 bases between. Germline CDR1 is LGHDT and CDR2 is YNNKEL (reference sequence). In DNA, the CDR3 is TGTGCCAGCAGCCAAGCTAGCTCTGGAAACACCATATATTTT. Protein product: CASSQASSGNTIYF.

The rearrangement links TRBV19 to TRBJ2-3; 9 bases line up with TRBD2. There are 16 residues in the CDR3. Germline CDR1 is LNHDA and CDR2 is SQIVND (reference sequence). V lost 4 bases, J lost 4 bases, and 9 bases stayed unmatched. CDR3 protein: CASSTRGRGGPDTQYF. The CDR3 coding sequence is TGTGCCAGTAGTACTCGGGGGCGGGGGGGCCCAGATACGCAGTATTTT.

This chain joins TRBV28 and TRBJ1-4; tentatively, D is TRBD1 (5 bases). The germline V gene encodes CDR1 MDHEN and CDR2 SYDVKM. The CDR3 length is 14 residues. V was cut by 5 bases and J by 0 bases, with 7 bases left in between. CDR3 sequence: CASSGAATNEKLFF. In DNA form, the CDR3 reads TGTGCCAGCAGTGGGGCTGCAACTAATGAAAAACTGTTTTTT.

V usage is TRBV6-1 and J usage is TRBJ2-7; D is perhaps TRBD2 (6 bases). Germline V gene data show CDR1 as MNHNS and CDR2 as SASEGT. The CDR3 has 14 residues. Trimming took off 3 bases at V and 4 bases at J, with 13 bases between the two ends. In DNA form, the CDR3 reads TGTGCCAGCAGTGAGGGACTGAGACTTTACGAGCAGTACTTC. Residues: CASSEGLRLYEQYF.

The chain recombines TRBV18 with TRBJ1-5; the D gene is possibly TRBD1 (5 bases). The V gene lost 0 bases and the J gene lost 11 bases, with 17 bases spanning the gap. Per germline, CDR1 KGHSH and CDR2 LQKENI. The CDR3 spans 15 residues. CDR3 residues: CASSPPFPTGGAQHF. CDR3 in DNA: TGTGCCAGCTCACCACCCTTCCCTACGGGGGGAGCCCAGCATTTT.

The J gene is TRBJ2-7, the V gene TRBV10-2; 7 nucleotides line up with TRBD1. Germline CDR1 is WSHSY and CDR2 is SAAADI. The ends lost 5 bases at V and 0 bases at J; junction bases unmatched: 10. There are 16 residues in the CDR3. The CDR3 region is CASSKSTGRSSYEQYF. The CDR3 coding sequence is TGCGCCAGCAGTAAATCGACAGGGCGTTCCTCCTACGAGCAGTACTTC.

The V call is TRBV25-1, the J call TRBJ1-3; 8 bases align to TRBD1. The ends lost 9 bases at V and 3 bases at J; junction bases unmatched: 10. CDR3 size: 15 residues. Germline lookup yields CDR1 MGHDK and CDR2 SYGVNS. This CDR3 is CASAPPGTGGNTIYF. CDR3 in DNA: TGTGCCAGTGCCCCCCCCGGGACAGGTGGAAACACCATATATTTT. The full variable domain, completed using reference TRBV25-1 and TRBJ1-3, is EADIYQTPRYLVIGTGKKITLECSQTMGHDKMYWYQQDPGMELHLIHYSYGVNSTEKGDLSSESTVSRIRTEHFPLTLESARPSHTSQYLCASAPPGTGGNTIYFGEGSWLTVV.

The chain recombines TRBV2 with TRBJ2-5; the D is unclear. The ends were cut back, 8 bases at V and 1 base at J, with 8 bases in the middle. CDR3 length equals 12 residues. CDR1 is SNHLY and CDR2 is FYNNEI in the germline V gene. The CDR3 sequence: CASGVIQETQYF. CDR3 bases: TGTGCCAGCGGGGTGATCCAAGAGACCCAGTACTTC.

J is TRBJ1-1 and V is TRBV3-1 (or the pseudogene TRBV3-2); D gene unclear. The germline V gene encodes CDR1 LGHDT and CDR2 YNNKEL (reference sequence). The CDR3 has 14 amino acids. V lost 0 bases and J 7 bases, leaving 12 bases between the germline ends. CDR3: CASSQDFNVVEAFF. The CDR3 DNA reads as TGTGCCAGCAGCCAAGATTTTAATGTGGTTGAAGCTTTCTTT.